The source of this T cell receptor (gamma chain) is a study of Vδ1+ human thymocytes. This clone was seen more than once but under ten times. The antigen is unknown. Vdelta1+ thymocyte sorts reached between roughly 98% and 99.6% purity. Overall study results and limits: Bulk repertoire data may be misinterpreted because of unexpected Vdelta2 sequences. Approximately 20% of thymic delta-chain sequences were Vdelta2, with few Vdelta3, unlike blood Vdelta1+ controls. In the thymus, TRG and TRD repertoires looked highly polyclonal with Gaussian CDR3 lengths.

Extracted RNA was reverse transcribed into cDNA. The CDR3 regions were amplified by multiplex PCR from V-gene primers to a constant-region primer. TCRdb re-called the multiplex PCR reads via CATT. The repertoire holds over 20,000 gamma-chain clones, with around 13% as singletons. V trimming: 0 bases; J trimming: 8 bases; junction bases outside the gene matches: 4. CDR3 length: 12 amino acids. Per germline, CDR1 VINAFY and CDR2 YDVSNSKD. The sample was Vdelta1+ gamma-delta thymocytes from the thymus. The subset was: FACS-sorted CD3+ TCRalphabeta- TCRVdelta1+ TCRVdelta2- thymocytes. This clonotype was sampled from a child under two years old who had congenital heart surgery. V usage is TRGV5 and J usage is TRGJ1 or TRGJ2. CDR3 coding DNA: TGTGCCACCTGGGACAGGCCAGATAAGAAACTCTTT. It is translated as CATWDRPDKKLF.